A single sample gave rise to the 6 T cell receptor beta chains below, sequenced in a study of radiotherapy plus CTLA-4 blockade in lung cancer. Only in-frame clones appear in the TCRdb table, and some are missing; sequencing was by immunoSEQ multiplex PCR. The table includes 80,000 to 100,000 clones, roughly 79% detected once. The sample here was peripheral blood, taken from a patient treated with radiotherapy plus ipilimumab. The receptors derive from a human donor with non-small cell lung cancer who had a partial response to radiotherapy plus ipilimumab. Some clones in this sample may be carry-over from other donors' samples.

The chain links TRBV6-4 to TRBJ2-7, with 7 bases identical to TRBD1. V lost 4 bases and J lost 3; bases outside the gene matches: 3. This CDR3 contains 13 residues. Germline CDR1 reads MRHNA; CDR2 reads SNTAGT. The CDR3 region has the DNA TGTGCCAGCAGTGCCAACAGGGGCTACGAGCAGTACTTC. Translated, it gives CASSANRGYEQYF.

The chain carries TRBV7-8 and TRBJ2-3; D call uncertain. Looked up from germline, CDR1 is SGHVS and CDR2 is FQNEAQ. The germline V and J ends were trimmed by 0 bases and 0 bases, with 7 bases remaining between them. The CDR3 is 15 amino acids. In nucleotides, the CDR3 is TGTGCCAGCAGCTTAGCGGCCCGAAGCACAGATACGCAGTATTTT. As protein: CASSLAARSTDTQYF.

The rearrangement links TRBV19 to TRBJ1-2, with a weak D call TRBD1 (6 bases). Per germline, CDR1 LNHDA and CDR2 SQIVND (reference sequence). With 5 bases removed from V and 8 bases from J, the gap between germline ends came to 15 bases. The CDR3 covers 13 residues. The CDR3 region is CASSLGQLKGYTF. The CDR3 bases are TGTGCCAGTAGTCTCGGACAGCTCAAAGGCTACACCTTC.

This chain connects TRBV28 to TRBJ1-4; TRBD1 matches 7 bases. The CDR3 spans 16 residues. In germline, CDR1 is MDHEN, CDR2 SYDVKM. The ends lost 6 bases at V and 2 bases at J; junction bases unmatched: 9. This chain's CDR3 is CASSLAEGATNEKLFF. CDR3 DNA: TGTGCCAGCAGCCTCGCTGAGGGGGCTACTAATGAAAAACTGTTTTTT. Drawing the rest from reference TRBV28 and TRBJ1-4, the complete variable domain is DVKVTQSSRYLVKRTGEKVFLECVQDMDHENMFWYRQDPGLGLRLIYFSYDVKMKEKGDIPEGYSVSREKKERFSLILESASTNQTSMYLCASSLAEGATNEKLFFGSGTQLSVL.

This rearrangement joins TRBV9 to TRBJ2-3; D might be TRBD2 (5 bases). CDR1 is SGDLS and CDR2 is YYNGEE in the germline V gene. V was clipped by 3 bases and J by 4 bases, with 24 bases between them. The CDR3 runs 18 residues. This chain's CDR3 is CASSAPPLAEFIPDTQYF. CDR3 coding DNA: TGTGCCAGCAGCGCACCTCCTCTAGCTGAGTTTATCCCAGATACGCAGTATTTT. The full variable domain, in which reference TRBV9 and TRBJ2-3 provide the parts outside the CDR3, is DSGVTQTPKHLITATGQRVTLRCSPRSGDLSVYWYQQSLDQGLQFLIQYYNGEERAKGNILERFSAQQFPDLHSELNLSSLELGDSALYFCASSAPPLAEFIPDTQYFGPGTRLTVL.

This chain links TRBV19 with TRBJ2-5; D unclear. The better agreement between TRBJ2-7 and the DNA end casts doubt on the J call. The CDR3 runs 12 residues. Germline CDR1 LNHDA, CDR2 SQIVND (reference sequence). DNA for the CDR3: TGTGCCAGCAGTCCCGGGTCCCACGAGCAGTACTTC. Its protein product is CASSPGSHEQYF.